The clone carrying this T cell receptor (beta chain) came up a few times. The CDR3 runs to 15 residues. V dropped 5 bases and J dropped 3 bases, with 15 bases sitting between them. The germline V gene has CDR1 MGHRA and CDR2 YSYEKL. TCRdb fed the 5' RACE reads into MiXCR, producing one record per CDR3 protein. The sample contains under 250,000 distinct CDR3 sequences, roughly a third of which appear only once. The data stem from a study of CD8 T cells in ankylosing spondylitis. This TCR was sampled from a male donor with ankylosing spondylitis or in good health (not recorded which). Specimen: blood, either unsorted or a sorted T cell fraction (not recorded which). The chain uses TRBV4-1 and TRBJ2-3, with D tentatively TRBD2 (5 bases). This CDR3 is CASSEVERLTDTQYF. The CDR3 bases are TGCGCCAGCAGCGAAGTGGAGCGGTTAACAGATACGCAGTATTTT.